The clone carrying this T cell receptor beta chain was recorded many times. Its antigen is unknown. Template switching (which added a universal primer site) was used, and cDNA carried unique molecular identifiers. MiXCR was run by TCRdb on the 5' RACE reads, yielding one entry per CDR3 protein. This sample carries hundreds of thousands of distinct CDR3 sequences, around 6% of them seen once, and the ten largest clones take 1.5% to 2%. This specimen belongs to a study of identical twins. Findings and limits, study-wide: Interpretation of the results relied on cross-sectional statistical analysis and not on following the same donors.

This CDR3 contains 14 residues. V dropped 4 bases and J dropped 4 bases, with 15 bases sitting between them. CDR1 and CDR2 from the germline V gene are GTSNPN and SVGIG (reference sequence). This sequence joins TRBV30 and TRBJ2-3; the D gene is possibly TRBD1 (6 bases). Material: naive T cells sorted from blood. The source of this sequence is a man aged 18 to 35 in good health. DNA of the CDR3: TGTGCCTGGAAAGCAGGGGTAGGGGCAGATACGCAGTATTTT. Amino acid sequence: CAWKAGVGADTQYF. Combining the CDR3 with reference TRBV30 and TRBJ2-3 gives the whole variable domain SQTIHQWPATLVQPVGSPLSLECTVEGTSNPNLYWYRQAAGRGLQLLFYSVGIGQISSEVPQNLSASRPQDRQFILSSKKLLLSDSGFYLCAWKAGVGADTQYFGPGTRLTVL.